A selection of T cell receptor beta chains follows, all from one sample in a study of response to subunit inactivated influenza vaccine. Using its own MiXCR run on the RT-PCR reads, TCRdb lists one record per CDR3 protein. The sample records a few hundred thousand distinct CDR3 sequences, about 14% being singletons. The material sequenced was PBMCs from blood, taken less than 13 days after vaccination. The source of these receptors is a man aged 45 to 65 who received an inactivated influenza vaccine. Each CDR3 is given with its conserved first and last residue. Fields, in order: D gene, J gene, V gene, clone size, CDR3 DNA, CDR3 protein. D genes are given only for firm matches. Where a row states a size, it is once, few, many or the class of an expanded clone; other rows omit it.

TRBD2 | TRBJ2-1 | TRBV6-2/TRBV6-3 | - | TGTGCCAGCACCGTACTAGCGGGTCCCTACAATGAGCAGTTCTTC | CASTVLAGPYNEQFF
- | TRBJ2-1 | TRBV6-6 | few | TGTGCCAGCAGTTACTCTTCTCAAAATGAGCAGTTCTTC | CASSYSSQNEQFF
- | TRBJ1-2 | TRBV2 | - | TGTGCCAGCACCGACACGGGCTATGGCTACACCTTC | CASTDTGYGYTF
- | TRBJ2-5 | TRBV6-5 | many | TGTGCCAGCAGTTCACAGGGTGGTGGAGAGACCCAGTACTTC | CASSSQGGGETQYF
TRBD2 | TRBJ2-1 | TRBV7-2 | - | TGTGCCAGCAGTGCAAGCGGGGGATCGAACAATGAGCAGTTCTTC | CASSASGGSNNEQFF
- | TRBJ1-6 | TRBV19 | few | TGTGCCACCTCAGGCGGGAGACTGGATAATTCACCCCTCCACTTT | CATSGGRLDNSPLHF
TRBD2 | TRBJ2-3 | TRBV9 | - | TGTGCCAGCAGCGTACTGAAGCGGGGGGAGAAAGATACGCAGTATTTT | CASSVLKRGEKDTQYF
- | TRBJ2-5 | TRBV20-1 | - | TGCAGTGCTACAGGTGACAATACGGGGACCCAGTACTTC | CSATGDNTGTQYF
- | TRBJ2-3 | TRBV4-1 | - | TGCGCCGGCAGCCACGCCGGGACCGCCTTTGGGAATACGCAGTATTTT | CAGSHAGTAFGNTQYF
TRBD1 | TRBJ1-2 | TRBV12-3/TRBV12-4 | - | TGTGCCAGCAGGAAGGGACAGGGGTATGGCTACACCTTC | CASRKGQGYGYTF
- | TRBJ2-2 | TRBV5-1 | few | TGCGCCAGCAGCTTGGGACGGTCAGCGTCTTACGGGGAGCTGTTTTTT | CASSLGRSASYGELFF
- | TRBJ2-3 | TRBV29-1 | many | TGCAGCGGGTTGTCAGGGCCGGCAGATACGCAGTATTTT | CSGLSGPADTQYF
- | TRBJ2-2 | TRBV30 | few | TGTGCCTGGAGTGTACTTGGGGGGGGCCTAGCCGGGGAGCTGTTTTTT | CAWSVLGGGLAGELFF
TRBD2 | TRBJ2-3 | TRBV7-2 | few | TGTGCCAGCAGCCAGCGATTTACTAGCGGGGCCGCAGATACGCAGTATTTT | CASSQRFTSGAADTQYF
- | TRBJ2-1 | TRBV5-1 | few | TGCGCCAGCAGCTCGGGACTCCACAATGAGCAGTTCTTC | CASSSGLHNEQFF
TRBD1 | TRBJ2-7 | TRBV5-1 | - | TGCGCCAGCAGGAGACAAGGGACAGGGATTTACGAGCAGTACTTC | CASRRQGTGIYEQYF
TRBD2 | TRBJ2-5 | TRBV7-8 | few | TGTGCCAGCAGCTTAGTAACTAGCGGTACCCAAGAGACCCAGTACTTC | CASSLVTSGTQETQYF
TRBD1 | TRBJ2-6 | TRBV10-3 | - | TGTGCCATCAGTGAGTCGAGGAACAGGGGTGGAGCTGGGGCCAACGTCCTGACTTTC | CAISESRNRGGAGANVLTF